A selection of T cell receptor beta chains follows, all from one sample in a study of cytomegalovirus exposure and HLA in healthy donors. Sequencing used immunoSEQ multiplex PCR; TCRdb keeps in-frame clones, though not all of them. This table has approximately 150,000 clones, about two thirds appearing once. The sample consisted of PBMCs. Receptor source: a young woman in good health and CMV-seronegative. Each CDR3 is given with its conserved first and last residue.

V: TRBV7-2; J: TRBJ1-5; CDR3: CASSLGQGWLQPQHF
V: TRBV5-1; J: TRBJ2-3; CDR3: CASSWAGGDTQYF
V: TRBV7-9; J: TRBJ1-1; CDR3: CASSKLTGGTEAFF
V: TRBV9; J: TRBJ1-4; CDR3: CASSVEVRRNEKLFF
V: TRBV14; J: TRBJ2-1; CDR3: CASSQVGGQPSYNEQFF
V: TRBV20-1; J: TRBJ1-3; CDR3: CSAGQGNTIYF
V: TRBV6-5; J: TRBJ1-1; CDR3: CASSYVTARLNTEAFF
V: TRBV4-1; J: TRBJ1-5; CDR3: CASSQTGDSNQPQHF
V: TRBV19; J: TRBJ1-1; CDR3: CASSNTGGGTEAFF
V: TRBV7-2; J: TRBJ1-2; CDR3: CASSLARNNYGYTF
V: TRBV4-1; J: TRBJ2-7; CDR3: CASSQLAGDYEQYF
V: TRBV9; J: TRBJ1-1; CDR3: CASSVEPTGVNTEAFF
V: TRBV28; J: TRBJ2-3; CDR3: CASMTDRADTQYF
V: TRBV4-1; J: TRBJ2-5; CDR3: CASSQVGSEETQYF
V: TRBV4-1; J: TRBJ1-1; CDR3: CASSQDRQRIAVNTEAFF
V: TRBV10-3; J: TRBJ2-5; CDR3: CAIRDREWETQYF
V: TRBV28; J: TRBJ1-1; CDR3: CASSLSITGGAFF
V: TRBV9; J: TRBJ1-2; CDR3: CASSVVGQGRVFTF
V: TRBV2; J: TRBJ2-4; CDR3: CASSPDRGSKNIQYF
V: TRBV27; J: .; CDR3: CASSFYRGSGEQYF
V: TRBV11-2; J: TRBJ2-1; CDR3: CASSYSIHNEQFF
V: TRBV6-6; J: TRBJ2-7; CDR3: CASSYSQVFSYEQYF
V: TRBV7-3; J: TRBJ1-2; CDR3: CASSPRGTGVGYTF
V: TRBV18; J: TRBJ1-5; CDR3: CASSPSPRGSNQPQHF
V: TRBV2; J: TRBJ2-1; CDR3: CASTPSQGNNEQFF
V: TRBV19; J: TRBJ1-4; CDR3: CASSIRPRQGLINEKLFF
V: TRBV28; J: TRBJ1-3; CDR3: CASSKQGAPGNTIYF
V: TRBV7-9; J: TRBJ1-1; CDR3: CASSFQGMNTEAFF
V: TRBV5-6; J: TRBJ2-5; CDR3: CASSRWGGSWETQYF
V: TRBV28; J: TRBJ1-2; CDR3: CASSLPGHPNYGYIF
V: TRBV11-1; J: TRBJ2-7; CDR3: CASSSEPTGDYEQYF
V: TRBV4-3; J: TRBJ2-2; CDR3: CASSLGTSGGGGELFF
V: TRBV5-1; J: TRBJ2-3; CDR3: CASRLAGGTDTQYF
V: TRBV4-2; J: TRBJ1-5; CDR3: CASTPTAYNQPQHF
V: TRBV14; J: TRBJ1-2; CDR3: CASSPRRSLEGAYGYTF
V: TRBV6-5; J: TRBJ2-3; CDR3: CASSSSSGSFTDTQYF
V: TRBV12-5; J: TRBJ2-1; CDR3: CASGFSRNEQFF
V: TRBV9; J: TRBJ1-1; CDR3: CASSPRDRGWTEAFF
V: TRBV5-1; J: TRBJ2-3; CDR3: CASSFAGEATDTQYF
V: TRBV15; J: TRBJ1-2; CDR3: CATSRGNREGGYTF
V: TRBV28; J: TRBJ2-2; CDR3: CASSQWSGGLTGELFF
V: TRBV19; J: TRBJ1-1; CDR3: CASSTTRDRGRIAFF
V: TRBV5-6; J: TRBJ2-5; CDR3: CASSGTGASDF
V: TRBV5-8; J: TRBJ2-7; CDR3: CASSPGEQADEQYF
V: TRBV7-9; J: TRBJ1-6; CDR3: CASSLARGGNSPLHF
V: TRBV27; J: TRBJ2-7; CDR3: CASSLLNSEGPYEQYF
V: TRBV28; J: TRBJ2-1; CDR3: CASSGLAAINEQFF
V: TRBV18; J: TRBJ1-6; CDR3: CASSPGSGIGSPLHF
V: TRBV6-5; J: TRBJ2-3; CDR3: CASTPGGTDTQYF